This TCR beta chain was recovered during a study of shared clonotypes between healthy human individuals. Study summary: Per donor, CD8 memory used one plate, CD8 naive used two, CD4 memory used three and CD4 naive used three.

The CDR3 contains 15 residues. V lost 0 bases and J 5 bases, leaving 14 bases between the germline ends. Germline V gene sequence: CDR1 SGHRS, CDR2 YFSETQ. Sequencing used immunoSEQ multiplex PCR; TCRdb keeps in-frame clones, though not all of them. Found here are millions of clones, just over 90% of them singletons; the top ten hold roughly 0.36%. Only Caucasian adults living in Nashville, Tennessee served as donors. On this clone itself: Antigen specificity is unknown.

Study conclusions and caveats: Sequencing depth was expected to influence donor clonotype sharing.

The chain combines TRBV5-1 with TRBJ1-1; unclear D gene. The clonotype originates from a young man in good health. Some clones in this sample may be carry-over from other donors' samples. Sequencing was performed on naive CD4+ T cells from PBMCs. Subset here: CD45RA+ positively selected. The CDR3 DNA reads as TGCGCCAGCAGCTTGGCCTATATAGCTGGTACTGAAGCTTTCTTT. Residues: CASSLAYIAGTEAFF.